The clone carrying this T cell receptor beta chain was found once. Its antigen is unidentified. This entry comes from a study of OX40 agonist ivuxolimab in advanced cancers. CDR1 is SGHTA, CDR2 FQGNSA, per germline. CDR3 size: 14 residues. Trimming left V 3 bases short and J 7 bases short, with 13 bases between. General observations from the study: Antigen targets of the expanded peripheral T cells went undetermined.

Some clones are missing from TCRdb's copy, which holds only in-frame ones; the method was immunoSEQ multiplex PCR. The sample consists of more than 65,000 clones, 75% to 85% of them appearing once. The chain uses TRBV7-2 and TRBJ2-1, with a tentative D call TRBD1 (5 bases). The source of this sequence is an adult with an advanced solid tumor such as melanoma, head and neck, liver or kidney cancer. The source was CD4+ or CD8+ T cells sorted from blood, collected in a trial of the OX40 agonist ivuxolimab. The CDR3 loop reads CASSLARVVNEQFF. Written as DNA, the CDR3 is TGTGCCAGCAGCTTGGCCAGGGTAGTTAATGAGCAGTTCTTC.